This is a list of T cell receptor beta chains from one sample in a study of CD8+CD57+ T cells in acquired aplastic anemia. TCRdb re-analysed the reads in MiXCR, keeping a single row per CDR3 protein. Found here are roughly 200,000 distinct CDR3 sequences, around 63% of them singletons; the top ten hold under 55%. Material for sequencing was sorted CD4+, CD8+, or CD8+CD57+ T cells (not recorded which) from PBMCs. These receptors were taken from a human donor with aplastic anemia. The CDR3 runs from the conserved cysteine through the conserved F or W. The D gene is left open where the match is weak. Some rows have no size entry. The others give once, few or many, or a class for an expanded clone.

CDR3 DNA,CDR3 protein,J gene,V gene,D gene,clone size,CDR3 length
TGCAGTGCTAGAGATGCCGGTCTGGGGGACTCACCCCTCCACTTT,CSARDAGLGDSPLHF,TRBJ1-6,TRBV20-1,-,-,15
TGCGCCAGGAGCCAAGGGGGGATCTACGAGCAGTACTTC,CARSQGGIYEQYF,TRBJ2-7,TRBV4-1,-,-,13
TGTGCCACAAGCAGTAGGGACACACCCCAAGAGACCCAGTACTTC,CATSSRDTPQETQYF,TRBJ2-5,TRBV24-1,-,-,15
TGTGCCAGCAGCAAAAACTGGGCCGAAAAACTGTTTTTT,CASSKNWAEKLFF,TRBJ1-4,TRBV7-9,-,-,13
TGTGCCAGCAGTCCACCGGGACCCCCGACGCGAGGCTACACCTTC,CASSPPGPPTRGYTF,TRBJ1-2,TRBV12-3/TRBV12-4,-,many,15
TGCGCCAGCAGCCAAGGGCGGGGTGCTAAGGGCTACACCTTC,CASSQGRGAKGYTF,TRBJ1-2,TRBV4-1,-,many,14
TGCGCCAGCAGCTTGGAACAGGGAAACTATGGCTACACCTTC,CASSLEQGNYGYTF,TRBJ1-2,TRBV5-1,-,many,14
TGTGCCAGCAACCCCGAACTAGCGGCCCGCACAGATACGCAGTATTTT,CASNPELAARTDTQYF,TRBJ2-3,TRBV2,TRBD2,-,16
TGTGCCAGCAGCGTAGGGGTTTTGGGCAATCAGCCCCAGCATTTT,CASSVGVLGNQPQHF,TRBJ1-5,TRBV9,-,many,15
TGTGCCAGCAGCTTAGGAGAGGGAGGAGCTCGAGGCTACACCTTC,CASSLGEGGARGYTF,TRBJ1-2,TRBV7-9,-,many,15
TGCGCCAGCAGCAACGACAGGGTGACGACCGCGGAGCTGTTTTTT,CASSNDRVTTAELFF,TRBJ2-2,TRBV5-1,TRBD1,-,15
TGTGCCATCACCCAGGGGGGGAATTCACCCCTCCACTTT,CAITQGGNSPLHF,TRBJ1-6,TRBV10-3,TRBD1,few,13
TGTGCCAGCAGCTTACCGGCCGCAAACGTGCAGTACTTC,CASSLPAANVQYF,TRBJ2-7,TRBV7-2,-,-,13
TGTGCCAGCAGGGTGAACACTAAAGCTTTCTTT,CASRVNTKAFF,TRBJ1-1,TRBV11-2,-,few,11
TGCGCCAGCAGCCCGAGGACTAGCGGGAGTGATACGCAGTATTTT,CASSPRTSGSDTQYF,TRBJ2-3,TRBV9,TRBD2,-,15
TGCAGTGCTAGATTTTCAGATACGCAGTATTTT,CSARFSDTQYF,TRBJ2-3,TRBV20-1,-,once,11
TGTGCCAGCAGCTTAAGCCTAGCGGGAGGCCTTCGGGGGTACGAGCAGTACTTC,CASSLSLAGGLRGYEQYF,TRBJ2-7,TRBV7-2,TRBD2,-,18
TGTGCCAGCAGTGTGAGGGACAGGGTGAATCAGCCCCAGCATTTT,CASSVRDRVNQPQHF,TRBJ1-5,TRBV2,TRBD1,-,15
TGTGCCAGCAGCCCCCTCCGAGGTCAGCCCCAGCATTTT,CASSPLRGQPQHF,TRBJ1-5,TRBV6-5,-,many,13
TGCGCCAGCAGCCAAGGGACAGTGGGCGAGCAGTACTTC,CASSQGTVGEQYF,TRBJ2-7,TRBV4-1,-,few,13
TGTGCCAGCAGCCCGGGGACTACCCCAGCCTACGAGCAGTACTTC,CASSPGTTPAYEQYF,TRBJ2-7,TRBV7-9,TRBD2,-,15
TGTGCCAGCAGCTTAGTACCGGGGGGCACAGATACGCAGTATTTT,CASSLVPGGTDTQYF,TRBJ2-3,TRBV7-2,-,-,15
TGTGCCAGCAGCGTGGAGGGAGGGGAGCTGTTTTTT,CASSVEGGELFF,TRBJ2-2,TRBV7-3,-,-,12
TGCAGCGTAGATGGACAGGCTGAAGCTTTCTTT,CSVDGQAEAFF,TRBJ1-1,TRBV29-1,TRBD1,-,11
TGCAGTGCTAGAGAGTCCGGGAGGCAAGAGACCCAGTACTTC,CSARESGRQETQYF,TRBJ2-5,TRBV20-1,TRBD2,-,14
TGCAGTGCTAGCGGACTTCTTTCACCCCTCCACTTT,CSASGLLSPLHF,TRBJ1-6,TRBV20-1,-,few,12
TGTGCCAGCACCAGTCGGACGGGAGGCTACACCTTC,CASTSRTGGYTF,TRBJ1-2,TRBV12-3/TRBV12-4,-,many,12
TGTGCCATCAGTGAGTCTTCGGGGGGCGACGGCTACACCTTC,CAISESSGGDGYTF,TRBJ1-2,TRBV10-3,-,-,14
TGCAGCGTTGAAGAGACAGGGCACTACGAGCAGTACTTC,CSVEETGHYEQYF,TRBJ2-7,TRBV29-1,TRBD1,-,13
TGTGCCAGCAGTTTAGATGGGACAGGGAATCAGCCCCAGCATTTT,CASSLDGTGNQPQHF,TRBJ1-5,TRBV12-3/TRBV12-4,TRBD1,-,15
TGTGCCAGCAGCCTAGGAGTCTCAGTTGGCTACACCTTC,CASSLGVSVGYTF,TRBJ1-2,TRBV7-9,-,many,13
TGCAGCGTCGCGAGCCGGCCCGGGGAGCTGTTTTTT,CSVASRPGELFF,TRBJ2-2,TRBV29-1,-,-,12
TGTGCCACCACTGAGCGGGAGACTTACGAGCAGTACTTC,CATTERETYEQYF,TRBJ2-7,TRBV10-3,TRBD2,once,13
TGTGCCAGCAGCGACGGGACTAGCGGGAGCTACGAGCAGTACTTC,CASSDGTSGSYEQYF,TRBJ2-7,TRBV9,TRBD2,few,15
TGTGCTAGCAGCTCAAAGACCGGGGAGCTGTTTTTT,CASSSKTGELFF,TRBJ2-2,TRBV7-7,-,-,12
TGCAGTGCTAGAGAAGCCGCTACCCACCACTTT,CSAREAATHHF,TRBJ1-6,TRBV20-1,-,-,11
TGTGCCACCAGCAGAGGGTGGACTAGCGGGACCGACAATGAGCAGTTCTTC,CATSRGWTSGTDNEQFF,TRBJ2-1,TRBV15,TRBD2,-,17
TGTGCCAGCAGCCGGGGCTGGGGCTACACCTTC,CASSRGWGYTF,TRBJ1-2,TRBV6-9,-,-,11
TGTGCCAGTAGTCCCTCGACAGGGCTTGGAAACACCATATATTTT,CASSPSTGLGNTIYF,TRBJ1-3,TRBV19,TRBD1,many,15
TGTGCCAGCACCCTGGACAGCGCAAATTCACCCCTCCACTTT,CASTLDSANSPLHF,TRBJ1-6,TRBV9,-,-,14
TGCAGTGCTGTTAATGGACAGTCTAGCACAGATACGCAGTATTTT,CSAVNGQSSTDTQYF,TRBJ2-3,TRBV20-1,-,many,15
TGCGCCAGCAGGATTATAGGAAACACCGGGGAGCTGTTTTTT,CASRIIGNTGELFF,TRBJ2-2,TRBV5-1,-,-,14
TGTGCCACCAGCAGGGGGGACCTATTTAATTCACCCCTCCACTTT,CATSRGDLFNSPLHF,TRBJ1-6,TRBV15,-,-,15
TGTGCTAGTGGTTTATGGCAGTTCAGCTCCTACGAGCAGTACTTC,CASGLWQFSSYEQYF,TRBJ2-7,TRBV12-5,-,-,15
TGTGCCAGCAGCTTAGGACAGGGAGTCCCCCTCCACTTT,CASSLGQGVPLHF,TRBJ1-6,TRBV11-1,TRBD1,-,13
TGTGCCTCTGCTGGTAGCGGAAAAGACTACGAGCAGTACTTC,CASAGSGKDYEQYF,TRBJ2-7,TRBV10-3,-,-,14
TGTGCCAGCTCACCGATGGACAGGGGGAACACAGATACGCAGTATTTT,CASSPMDRGNTDTQYF,TRBJ2-3,TRBV14,TRBD1,-,16